This passage covers 6 T cell receptor beta chains from one sample sequenced in a study of persistence of HIV-infected CD4 T cells. Cells were stimulated with CMV-infected fibroblast lysates at roughly 10 ug/mL. CD4+ T cells upregulating both CD40 ligand and CD69 were sorted as responding cells. Sequencing used immunoSEQ version 4 in survey mode. The assay was immunoSEQ multiplex PCR, and TCRdb's table has in-frame clones only and misses some. The sample holds under 20,000 clones, 70% to 80% seen once. What these receptors recognize is not known. Material: CD4+ T cells sorted from PBMCs after approximately 19-hour stimulation, obtained from a patient who received antiretroviral therapy. Receptors originate from an adult man with HIV who was CMV-seropositive.

The rearrangement uses TRBV7-3 and TRBJ1-1, with a possible D match to TRBD1 (5 bases). Trimming took 6 bases from V and 3 from J, leaving 17 bases between them. This CDR3 spans 15 amino acids. Germline V lookup: CDR1 SGHTA, CDR2 FQGTGA. CDR3 region: CASRAGTLQDTEAFF. CDR3 nucleotide sequence: TGTGCCAGCAGGGCCGGGACCCTTCAGGACACTGAAGCTTTCTTT.

The chain links TRBV2 to TRBJ1-1; 10 positions match TRBD1. The germline gives CDR1 SNHLY, CDR2 FYNNEI. The junction had 8 bases not matched to a gene; V was cut back by 7 bases and J by 6 bases. The CDR3 runs 14 residues. The DNA of the CDR3 is TGTGCCAGCACGATCCGGGACAGGGGAGCTGAAGCTTTCTTT. This sequence encodes CASTIRDRGAEAFF.

This chain uses TRBV5-6 with TRBJ1-3, with D perhaps TRBD1 (6 bases). This CDR3 has 15 amino acids. Trimming left V 2 bases short and J 0 bases short, with 9 bases between. The germline CDR1 and CDR2 sequences are SGHDT and YYEEEE. The CDR3 region has the DNA TGTGCCAGCAGCTTCAGGGGTTCCTCTGGAAACACCATATATTTT. Amino acids: CASSFRGSSGNTIYF. The whole variable domain, remainder taken from reference TRBV5-6 and TRBJ1-3, is DAGVTQSPTHLIKTRGQQVTLRCSPKSGHDTVSWYQQALGQGPQFIFQYYEEEERQRGNFPDRFSGHQFPNYSSELNVNALLLGDSALYLCASSFRGSSGNTIYFGEGSWLTVV.

The chain uses TRBV4-1 and TRBJ2-3; D possibly corresponds to TRBD2 (6 bases). CDR3 length: 18 residues. Germline loops: CDR1 MGHRA, CDR2 YSYEKL. V was cut by 1 base and J by 3 bases, with 20 bases left in between. The CDR3, as DNA: TGCGCCAGCAGCCAAGTCCACTTCGGAGGGTTGGCGACAGATACGCAGTATTTT. Its protein is CASSQVHFGGLATDTQYF.

The rearrangement links TRBV29-1 to TRBJ1-1, with TRBD1 as a possible D gene (5 bases). V was trimmed by 4 bases and J by 1 base, leaving 10 bases between them. The CDR3 spans 13 residues. CDR1 and CDR2 from the germline V gene are SQVTM and ANQGSEA. The CDR3 DNA is TGCAGCGTTGTCAGGGAGGGGAACACTGAAGCTTTCTTT. Translated: CSVVREGNTEAFF.

The genes are TRBV5-1 and TRBJ1-4; D might be TRBD1 (6 bases). This CDR3 contains 15 residues. V was cut by 2 bases and J by 1 base, with 9 bases left in between. Germline V gene lookup returns CDR1 SGHRS and CDR2 YFSETQ. CDR3 in amino acids: CASSLTGQTNEKLFF. DNA of the CDR3: TGCGCCAGCAGCTTAACAGGGCAAACTAATGAAAAACTGTTTTTT.